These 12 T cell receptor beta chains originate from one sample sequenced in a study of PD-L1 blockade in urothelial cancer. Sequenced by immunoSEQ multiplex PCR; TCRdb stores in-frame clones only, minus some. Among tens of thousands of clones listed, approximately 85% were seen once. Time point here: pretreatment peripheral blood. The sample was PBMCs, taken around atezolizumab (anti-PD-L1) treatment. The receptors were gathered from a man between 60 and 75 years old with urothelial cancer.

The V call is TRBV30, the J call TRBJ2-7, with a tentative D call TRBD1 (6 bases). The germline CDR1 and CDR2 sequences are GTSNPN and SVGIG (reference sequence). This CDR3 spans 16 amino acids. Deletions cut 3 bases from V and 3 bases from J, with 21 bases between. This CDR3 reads CAWSASQGKGVYEQYF. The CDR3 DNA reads TGTGCCTGGAGCGCGTCACAGGGCAAGGGGGTCTACGAGCAGTACTTC.

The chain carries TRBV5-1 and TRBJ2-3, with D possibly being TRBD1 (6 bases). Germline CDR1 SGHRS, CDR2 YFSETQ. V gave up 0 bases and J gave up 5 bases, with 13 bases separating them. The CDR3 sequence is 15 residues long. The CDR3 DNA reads TGCGCCAGCAGCTTGGATCTGGGGGCAGGAGATACGCAGTATTTT. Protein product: CASSLDLGAGDTQYF.

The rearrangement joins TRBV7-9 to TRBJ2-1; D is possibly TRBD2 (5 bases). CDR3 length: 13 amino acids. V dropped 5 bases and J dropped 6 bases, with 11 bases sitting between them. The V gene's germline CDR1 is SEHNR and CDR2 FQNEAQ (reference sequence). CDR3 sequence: CASSDGLANEQFF. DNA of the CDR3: TGTGCCAGCAGCGACGGGCTAGCCAATGAGCAGTTCTTC.

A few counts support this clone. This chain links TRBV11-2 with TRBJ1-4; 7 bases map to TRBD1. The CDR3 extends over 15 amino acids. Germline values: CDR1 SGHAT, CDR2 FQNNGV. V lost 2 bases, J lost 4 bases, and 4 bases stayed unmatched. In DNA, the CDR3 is TGTGCCAGCAGCTTACGACAGGGACATAATGAAAAACTGTTTTTT. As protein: CASSLRQGHNEKLFF.

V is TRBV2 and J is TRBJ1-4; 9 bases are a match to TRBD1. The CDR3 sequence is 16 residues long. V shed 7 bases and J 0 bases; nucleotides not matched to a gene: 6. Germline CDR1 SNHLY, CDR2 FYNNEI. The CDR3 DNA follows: TGTGCCAGCATTTATGGACAGGGGCCAACTAATGAAAAACTGTTTTTT. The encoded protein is CASIYGQGPTNEKLFF.

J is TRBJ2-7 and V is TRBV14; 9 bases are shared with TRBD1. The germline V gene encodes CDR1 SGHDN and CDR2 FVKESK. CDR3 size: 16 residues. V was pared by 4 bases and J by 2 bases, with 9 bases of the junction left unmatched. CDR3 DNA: TGTGCCAGCAGCCGGCAACAGGGGGCTGGGCCCTACGAGCAGTACTTC. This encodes CASSRQQGAGPYEQYF. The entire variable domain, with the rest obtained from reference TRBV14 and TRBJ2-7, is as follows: EAGVTQFPSHSVIEKGQTVTLRCDPISGHDNLYWYRRVMGKEIKFLLHFVKESKQDESGMPNNRFLAERTGGTYSTLKVQPAELEDSGVYFCASSRQQGAGPYEQYFGPGTRLTVT.

As DNA, the CDR3 is TGTGCCAGCAGCGACAGGGGGCCCACCGGGGAGCTGTTTTTT. It codes for CASSDRGPTGELFF. The chain has TRBV5-4 and TRBJ2-2; 10 bases are shared with TRBD1. Germline V gene sequence: CDR1 SGHNT, CDR2 YYREEE (reference sequence). Trimming at V came to 4 bases and at J to 4 bases, leaving 1 base not matched to a gene. CDR3 length equals 14 residues.

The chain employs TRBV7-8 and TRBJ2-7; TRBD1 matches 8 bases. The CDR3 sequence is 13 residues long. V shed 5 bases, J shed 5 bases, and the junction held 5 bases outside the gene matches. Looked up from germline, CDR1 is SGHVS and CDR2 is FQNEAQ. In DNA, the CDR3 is TGTGCCAGCAGCACCCGGACAGGGAACGAGCAGTACTTC. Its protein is CASSTRTGNEQYF.

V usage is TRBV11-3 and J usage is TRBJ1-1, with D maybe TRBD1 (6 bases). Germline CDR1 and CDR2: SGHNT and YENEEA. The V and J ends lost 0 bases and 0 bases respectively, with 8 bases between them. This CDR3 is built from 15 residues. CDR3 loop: CASSLDGQMNTEAFF. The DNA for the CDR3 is TGTGCCAGCAGCTTAGATGGACAGATGAACACTGAAGCTTTCTTT.

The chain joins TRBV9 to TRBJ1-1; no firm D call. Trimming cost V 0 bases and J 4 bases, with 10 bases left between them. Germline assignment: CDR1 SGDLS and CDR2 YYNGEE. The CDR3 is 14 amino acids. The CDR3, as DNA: TGTGCCAGCAGCGTAGCCACGACGGGCACTGAAGCTTTCTTT. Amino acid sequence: CASSVATTGTEAFF.

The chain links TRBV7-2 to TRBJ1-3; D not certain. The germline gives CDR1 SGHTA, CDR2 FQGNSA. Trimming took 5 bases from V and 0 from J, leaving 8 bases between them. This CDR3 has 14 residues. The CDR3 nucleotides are TGTGCCAGCAGCCTCGACAACTCTGGAAACACCATATATTTT. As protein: CASSLDNSGNTIYF.

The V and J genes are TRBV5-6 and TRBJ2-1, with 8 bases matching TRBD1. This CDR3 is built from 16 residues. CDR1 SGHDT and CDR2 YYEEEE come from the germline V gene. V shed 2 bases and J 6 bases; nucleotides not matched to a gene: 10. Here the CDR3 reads CASSFDRGALFNEQFF. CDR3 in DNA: TGTGCCAGCAGCTTCGACAGGGGTGCTCTTTTCAATGAGCAGTTCTTC.